These T cell receptor beta chains were read from a single sample in a study of control samples from healthy donors and cancer patients. Method: immunoSEQ multiplex PCR; TCRdb's copy keeps in-frame clones and lacks some. The sample lists 260,000 or so clones, about four fifths seen once, with less than 15% in the top ten. The sample taken for sequencing was PBMCs. These receptors originate from a woman aged 55-70 years with lung cancer. Each CDR3 is given with its conserved first and last residue. D genes are given only for firm matches. Some rows have no size entry. The others give once, few or many, or a class for an expanded clone.

j_call: TRBJ2-2; d_call: TRBD1; clone_size: .; v_call: TRBV5-8; cdr3_nt: TGTGCCAGCAGCCCTGGGACAGGGATCTTCCGGGAGCTGTTTTTT; cdr3_aa: CASSPGTGIFRELFF
j_call: TRBJ2-3; d_call: TRBD2; clone_size: .; v_call: TRBV30; cdr3_nt: TGTGCCTGGGGATTGGGGGGGAGCACAGATACGCAGTATTTT; cdr3_aa: CAWGLGGSTDTQYF
j_call: TRBJ2-7; d_call: .; clone_size: .; v_call: TRBV11-2; cdr3_nt: TGTGCCAGCAGCTTACCCGGGACGGCGGGATTGGAGCAGTACTTC; cdr3_aa: CASSLPGTAGLEQYF
j_call: TRBJ1-2; d_call: .; clone_size: .; v_call: TRBV28; cdr3_nt: TGTGCCAGCAGTTTAGGGGGGCTAAAGGTTGGCTACACCTTC; cdr3_aa: CASSLGGLKVGYTF
j_call: TRBJ2-7; d_call: .; clone_size: .; v_call: TRBV7-8; cdr3_nt: TGTGCCAGCAGCCCAAAGGCCGCTCCTTACGAGCAGTACTTC; cdr3_aa: CASSPKAAPYEQYF
j_call: TRBJ1-5; d_call: TRBD1; clone_size: .; v_call: TRBV23-1; cdr3_nt: TGCGCCAGCAGTCGCCTAGGGACAGATGAACATCAGCCCCAGCATTTT; cdr3_aa: CASSRLGTDEHQPQHF
j_call: TRBJ1-2; d_call: .; clone_size: .; v_call: TRBV28; cdr3_nt: TGTGCCAGCAGTTCGCAAGACACTGGCTACACCTTC; cdr3_aa: CASSSQDTGYTF
j_call: TRBJ2-7; d_call: .; clone_size: few; v_call: TRBV30; cdr3_nt: TGTGCCTGGAGGGTAAGTAGCGGCTCCTACGAGCAGTACTTC; cdr3_aa: CAWRVSSGSYEQYF
j_call: TRBJ2-2; d_call: TRBD1; clone_size: few; v_call: TRBV2; cdr3_nt: TGTGCCAGCACCAGGGACAGCCACACCGGGGAGCTGTTTTTT; cdr3_aa: CASTRDSHTGELFF
j_call: TRBJ2-3; d_call: .; clone_size: .; v_call: TRBV19; cdr3_nt: TGTGCCAGTAGTGGCGGTCGATGGGGAAGCACAGATACGCAGTATTTT; cdr3_aa: CASSGGRWGSTDTQYF
j_call: TRBJ1-1; d_call: .; clone_size: .; v_call: TRBV7-9; cdr3_nt: TGTGCCAGCAGTCCAGGGGAAATGAACACTGAAGCTTTCTTT; cdr3_aa: CASSPGEMNTEAFF
j_call: TRBJ2-7; d_call: TRBD2; clone_size: once; v_call: TRBV11-2; cdr3_nt: TGTGCCAGCAGCTTAAGGCTAGCGGGAGATTCGGAGCACGAGCAGTACTTC; cdr3_aa: CASSLRLAGDSEHEQYF
j_call: TRBJ1-5; d_call: TRBD1; clone_size: .; v_call: TRBV19; cdr3_nt: TGTGCCACTCACCTCGTCCGGGACAGGGGCTTCGATATAGCAATCAGCCCCCAGCATTTT; cdr3_aa: CATHLVRDRGFDIAISPQHF
j_call: TRBJ2-7; d_call: TRBD1; clone_size: .; v_call: TRBV4-2; cdr3_nt: TGTGCCAGCAGCCATGGACAGGGGAAGGAGCAGTACTTC; cdr3_aa: CASSHGQGKEQYF
j_call: TRBJ1-1; d_call: .; clone_size: .; v_call: TRBV29-1; cdr3_nt: TGCAGCGTTGATGAAGTGAGGGGGACTGAAGCTTTCTTT; cdr3_aa: CSVDEVRGTEAFF
j_call: TRBJ1-2; d_call: .; clone_size: .; v_call: TRBV5-1; cdr3_nt: TGCGCCAGCAGCTTGGGCGGGGAGGACTATGGCTACACCTTC; cdr3_aa: CASSLGGEDYGYTF
j_call: TRBJ2-3; d_call: TRBD1; clone_size: .; v_call: TRBV3-1/TRBV3-2; cdr3_nt: TGTGCCAGCAGCTGGCGGACAGGGGACGGCGATACGCAGTATTTT; cdr3_aa: CASSWRTGDGDTQYF
j_call: TRBJ1-6; d_call: .; clone_size: .; v_call: TRBV27; cdr3_nt: TGTGCCAGCAGTTTTGACGGACCAAATTCACCCCTCCACTTT; cdr3_aa: CASSFDGPNSPLHF
j_call: TRBJ1-4; d_call: .; clone_size: .; v_call: TRBV5-6; cdr3_nt: TGTGCCAGCAGCTTGGGAACCTCCGGCCATGAAAAACTGTTTTTT; cdr3_aa: CASSLGTSGHEKLFF
j_call: TRBJ2-2; d_call: .; clone_size: .; v_call: TRBV30; cdr3_nt: TGTGCCTGGACCCGGGAGTGGGGAACCGGGGAGCTGTTTTTT; cdr3_aa: CAWTREWGTGELFF
j_call: TRBJ2-7; d_call: TRBD2; clone_size: .; v_call: TRBV5-1; cdr3_nt: TGCGCCAGCAGCGTCACTAGCGGGATCGAGCAGTACTTC; cdr3_aa: CASSVTSGIEQYF
j_call: TRBJ2-6; d_call: .; clone_size: .; v_call: TRBV28; cdr3_nt: TGTGCCAGCATTGGCAAACCCGCTGGGGCCAACGTCCTGACTTTC; cdr3_aa: CASIGKPAGANVLTF
j_call: TRBJ1-4; d_call: TRBD1; clone_size: .; v_call: TRBV5-4; cdr3_nt: TGTGCCAGCAGCTCGTCCGGGACAGGGATTGAAAAACTGTTTTTT; cdr3_aa: CASSSSGTGIEKLFF